This T cell receptor (beta chain) was sequenced in a study of blood T cell repertoires in COVID-19. Trimming removed 5 bases from V and 0 bases from J, with 5 bases in between. This CDR3 is 12 amino acids long. Germline assignment: CDR1 SGHRS and CDR2 YFSETQ. Sequencing used immunoSEQ multiplex PCR; TCRdb keeps in-frame clones, though not all of them. Seen here are roughly 250,000 clones, more than 65% observed once, and the top ten hold 3% to 4%. The clonotype was recovered from a woman aged 35 to 49 with active or convalescent COVID-19. The chain links TRBV5-1 to TRBJ2-5, with unresolved D. The sequencing input was peripheral blood. DNA for the CDR3: TGCGCCAGCAGAGACAACCAAGAGACCCAGTACTTC. This codes for CASRDNQETQYF.